This is a list of T cell receptor beta chains from one sample in a study of OX40 agonist ivuxolimab in advanced cancers. The data were produced by immunoSEQ multiplex PCR, yet TCRdb's version contains in-frame clones alone and is incomplete. The profile covers roughly 20,000 clones, with 80% to 90% appearing a single time and around 15% taken by the ten largest. Specimen: CD4+ or CD8+ T cells sorted from blood, collected in a trial of the OX40 agonist ivuxolimab. All receptors derive from an adult with an advanced solid tumor such as melanoma, head and neck, liver or kidney cancer. The CDR3 runs from the conserved cysteine through the conserved F or W. A D gene is named only where the DNA matches it firmly. Some rows mark clone size as missing; the rest say once, few, many or name a class of expanded clone.

>TRBJ1-2|-|TRBV4-2|-
TGTGCCAGACAAACTCCAGGGGCTATTTTCTATGGCTACACCTTC
CARQTPGAIFYGYTF
>TRBJ2-5|-|TRBV5-6|-
TGTGCCAGCAGCTTGTATACCTCCTGGCAGGAGGTACAGACCCAGTACTTC
CASSLYTSWQEVQTQYF
>TRBJ1-2|-|TRBV7-9|-
TGTGCCAGCAGCTGGGCAGGGAGTCGTCCCTATGGCTACACCTTC
CASSWAGSRPYGYTF
>TRBJ2-5|TRBD1|TRBV30|-
TGTGCCTGGAGCCCACCTCCACTGGGACAGAGCCAAGAGACCCAGTACTTC
CAWSPPPLGQSQETQYF
>TRBJ2-5|-|TRBV6-6|-
TGTGCCAGCAGTTCTACAGGGTTCCAAGAGACCCAGTACTTC
CASSSTGFQETQYF
>TRBJ1-2|TRBD1|TRBV6-6|-
TGTGCCAGCAGTTTCTTTACCCGGACAGGGGGCTATGGCTACACCTTC
CASSFFTRTGGYGYTF
>TRBJ2-7|-|TRBV30|-
TGTGCCTGGACGTCCGCAGAATTATGGGTATACGAGCAGTACTTC
CAWTSAELWVYEQYF
>TRBJ2-7|-|TRBV4-3|-
TGCGCCAGCAGCCAAGATCACCAGGGGGGATCCTACGAGCAGTACTTC
CASSQDHQGGSYEQYF
>TRBJ2-1|-|TRBV4-2|-
TGTGCCAGCAGCCACCTCTACGACCCCGGGAATGAGCAGTTCTTC
CASSHLYDPGNEQFF
>TRBJ2-7|TRBD2|TRBV4-3|-
TGCGCCAGCAGCCTCGGGACTACCGGCGAGCAGTACTTC
CASSLGTTGEQYF
>TRBJ1-1|-|TRBV4-1|-
TGCGCCAGCAGCCTGGGGACCATGGATATCACTGAAGCTTTCTTT
CASSLGTMDITEAFF
>TRBJ2-5|-|TRBV6-6|few
TGTGCCAGCAGTTACTCGGAGTCCGAGACCCAGTACTTC
CASSYSESETQYF
>TRBJ2-3|TRBD2|TRBV30|-
TGTGCCTGGAGGAGGGGACTAGCGGGGAGAACAGATACGCAGTATTTT
CAWRRGLAGRTDTQYF
>TRBJ1-3|-|TRBV7-6|-
TGTGCCAGCAGCCCTCAACAAGCCGGGGCGAGCTCTGGAAACACCATATATTTT
CASSPQQAGASSGNTIYF
>TRBJ2-2|TRBD1|TRBV29-1|-
TGCAGCGTTGTAGGGACAGTGAACACCGGGGAGCTGTTTTTT
CSVVGTVNTGELFF
>TRBJ2-1|-|TRBV2|-
TGTGCCACCGACTGGGATGGACGGGATGAGCAGTTCTTC
CATDWDGRDEQFF
>TRBJ2-7|-|TRBV18|-
TGTGCCAGCTCACACAGCTCCCCCGGGACAACTTACGAGCAGTACTTC
CASSHSSPGTTYEQYF
>TRBJ2-1|TRBD2|TRBV13|-
TGTGCCAGCAGAATAGAGTCCAGCGGGGGGTCCAGTGAGCAGTTCTTC
CASRIESSGGSSEQFF
>TRBJ2-2|-|TRBV6-5|-
TGTGCCAGCAGTTACTCAGCCAGGTCGACCGGGGAGCTGTTTTTT
CASSYSARSTGELFF
>TRBJ1-2|-|TRBV5-6|-
TGTGCCAGCAGCCCGTCAGACAGGTTCTATGGCTACACCTTC
CASSPSDRFYGYTF
>TRBJ1-1|-|TRBV4-1|medium-sized
TGCGCCAGCAGCCAAGAGCCTGGGGCTGCTATGAACACTGAAGCTTTCTTT
CASSQEPGAAMNTEAFF
>TRBJ1-5|TRBD1|TRBV27|once
TGTGCCAGCGGGGGACAGGGAATAGCTAGCAATCAGCCCCAGCATTTT
CASGGQGIASNQPQHF
>TRBJ2-7|TRBD1|TRBV7-6|-
TGTGCCAGCAGCTTAGAGGGACAGAGGCCCTGGGAGCAGTACTTC
CASSLEGQRPWEQYF
>TRBJ1-1|-|TRBV5-6|-
TGTGCCAGCAGCTTGGGGTCGAACACTGAAGCTTTCTTT
CASSLGSNTEAFF
>TRBJ1-4|-|TRBV30|-
TGTGCCTGGAGTGTAGCGCGGACAAGGCTATTTTTT
CAWSVARTRLFF
>TRBJ2-7|-|TRBV11-2|-
TGTGCCAGCAGCCATGGGACCAGCAACGAGCAGTACTTC
CASSHGTSNEQYF
>TRBJ1-3|-|TRBV27|-
TGTGCCAGCAGGCGACTGGAGTCTGGAAACACCATATATTTT
CASRRLESGNTIYF
>TRBJ2-3|TRBD1|TRBV9|-
TGTGCCAGCAGCGTAAGGGGGCTGAGCACAGATACGCAGTATTTT
CASSVRGLSTDTQYF
>TRBJ1-4|-|TRBV14|-
TGTGCCAGCAGTATGGCTCGGGTCTCAACTAATGAAAAACTGTTTTTT
CASSMARVSTNEKLFF
>TRBJ1-6|-|TRBV25-1|few
TGTGCCAGCAGTGAATACAGGGATAATTCACCCCTCCACTTT
CASSEYRDNSPLHF
>TRBJ1-1|TRBD1|TRBV4-1|-
TGCGCCAGCAGCCAAGAACCCTCCCTCCCGACAGGGGGGGGAACTGAAGCTTTCTTT
CASSQEPSLPTGGGTEAFF
>TRBJ1-1|-|TRBV23-1|-
TGCGCCAGCAGTCAAACAGGTTTCACTGAAGCTTTCTTT
CASSQTGFTEAFF
>TRBJ1-2|-|TRBV27|once
TGTGCCAGCAGTTCCAAGGGTCCCTTCTATGGCTACACCTTC
CASSSKGPFYGYTF
>TRBJ2-3|TRBD1|TRBV7-9|-
TGTGCCAGCGGCCCGGGACAGGGGGCAGACACGCAGTATTTT
CASGPGQGADTQYF
>TRBJ2-5|TRBD2|TRBV6-5|-
TGTGCCAGCAGTTACGTGTCGGGGGGGAAGACCCAGTACTTC
CASSYVSGGKTQYF
>TRBJ1-2|TRBD1|TRBV5-4|-
TGTGCCAGCAGCTACGCCGGGACAGGGGGCGCGGACTATGGCTACACCTTC
CASSYAGTGGADYGYTF
>TRBJ2-7|-|TRBV15|once
TGTGCCACCAGCAGAGAGGAGGGGTTGTACGAGCAGTACTTC
CATSREEGLYEQYF
>TRBJ2-2|-|TRBV7-9|-
TGTGCCAGCAGCTCACCGAACCCGCCGGAACCCGGGGAGCTGTTTTTT
CASSSPNPPEPGELFF
>TRBJ1-3|-|TRBV18|-
TGTGCCAGCTCACCACGGGACTCTGGAAACACCATATATTTT
CASSPRDSGNTIYF
>TRBJ1-1|-|TRBV19|once
TGTGCCAGTAGCCCCAAGGGGAACACTGAAGCTTTCTTT
CASSPKGNTEAFF
>TRBJ1-4|-|TRBV9|-
TGTGCCAGCAGCGTCGGGAGGTGGAATGAAAAACTGTTTTTT
CASSVGRWNEKLFF
>TRBJ1-2|-|TRBV7-9|-
TGTGCCAGCAGCTTAGCTGGACAGTATGGCTACACCTTC
CASSLAGQYGYTF
>TRBJ2-7|-|TRBV27|few
TGTGCCAGCAGTTTAAATCCGTACCCACCCTACGAGCAGTACTTC
CASSLNPYPPYEQYF
>TRBJ1-4|-|TRBV7-9|-
TGTGCCAGCAGCCCACAGGTGGAGAAAGAAAAACTGTTTTTT
CASSPQVEKEKLFF
>TRBJ1-1|TRBD1|TRBV7-6|-
TGTGCCAGCAGCCTTGGGACAGGGTCCGAAGCTTTCTTT
CASSLGTGSEAFF
>TRBJ1-6|-|TRBV5-4|-
TGTGCCAGCAGCCCCCGCAGGGATTATAATTCACCCCTCCACTTT
CASSPRRDYNSPLHF
>TRBJ1-2|-|TRBV29-1|-
TGCAGCGTTGAAGATCCTGAGGGGCAGTACTATGGCTACACCTTC
CSVEDPEGQYYGYTF
>TRBJ1-2|-|TRBV19|-
TGTGCCAGTAGTAACAGGGATAAGGACTATGGCTACACCTTC
CASSNRDKDYGYTF
>TRBJ1-5|TRBD1|TRBV7-6|once
TGTGCCAGCAGCTTAGGACAGGGTTTTGGTCAGCCCCAGCATTTT
CASSLGQGFGQPQHF
>TRBJ1-1|-|TRBV6-4|-
TGTGCCAGCAGTCCTGGACAGAACACTGAAGCTTTCTTT
CASSPGQNTEAFF
>TRBJ2-5|-|TRBV4-2|-
TGTGCCAGCAGCCGAGGAGCGGGCAGGGGCCAAGAGACCCAGTACTTC
CASSRGAGRGQETQYF
>TRBJ1-1|-|TRBV6-6|-
TGTGCCAGCAGCGACGGGCCGGGACAAGGCACTGAAGCTTTCTTT
CASSDGPGQGTEAFF